The count of the clone carrying this T cell receptor (beta chain) is one. Its matching antigen is unknown. This sample stems from a study of T cell responses to AZD1222 COVID-19 vaccine. The ends were cut back, 2 bases at V and 2 bases at J, with 13 bases in the middle. CDR1 and CDR2 (germline): MDHEN, SYDVKM. The CDR3 runs 15 residues. The repertoire was sequenced with immunoSEQ multiplex PCR; TCRdb's copy has only in-frame clones and lacks some. The sample shows approximately 190,000 clones, approximately 91% of them seen only once. Study conclusions and caveats: Dominant CD4 TCR responses targeted spike regions 160-218 and 743-854.

The chain is built from TRBV28 and TRBJ2-7; D is unresolved. This sample comprised peripheral blood, obtained on day 0 of AZD1222 vaccination. The receptor was isolated from an adult in good health. The CDR3 region has the DNA TGTGCCAGCAGTTTAAACCCCTCGATGGCCTACGAGCAGTACTTC. Its translation is CASSLNPSMAYEQYF.